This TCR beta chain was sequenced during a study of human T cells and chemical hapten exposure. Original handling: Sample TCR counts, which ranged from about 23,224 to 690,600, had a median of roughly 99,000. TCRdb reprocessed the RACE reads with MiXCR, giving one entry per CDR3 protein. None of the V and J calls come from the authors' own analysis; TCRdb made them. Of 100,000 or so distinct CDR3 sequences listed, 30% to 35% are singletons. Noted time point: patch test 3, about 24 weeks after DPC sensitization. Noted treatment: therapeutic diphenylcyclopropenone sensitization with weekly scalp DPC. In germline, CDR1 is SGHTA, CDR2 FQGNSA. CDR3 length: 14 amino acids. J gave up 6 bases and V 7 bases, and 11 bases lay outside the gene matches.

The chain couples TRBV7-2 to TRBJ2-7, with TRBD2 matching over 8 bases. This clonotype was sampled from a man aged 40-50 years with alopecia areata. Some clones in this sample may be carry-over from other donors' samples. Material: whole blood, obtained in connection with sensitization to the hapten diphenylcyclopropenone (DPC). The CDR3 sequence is CASNTGGEPLEQYF. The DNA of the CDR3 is TGTGCCAGCAACACCGGGGGGGAACCCCTCGAGCAGTACTTC.